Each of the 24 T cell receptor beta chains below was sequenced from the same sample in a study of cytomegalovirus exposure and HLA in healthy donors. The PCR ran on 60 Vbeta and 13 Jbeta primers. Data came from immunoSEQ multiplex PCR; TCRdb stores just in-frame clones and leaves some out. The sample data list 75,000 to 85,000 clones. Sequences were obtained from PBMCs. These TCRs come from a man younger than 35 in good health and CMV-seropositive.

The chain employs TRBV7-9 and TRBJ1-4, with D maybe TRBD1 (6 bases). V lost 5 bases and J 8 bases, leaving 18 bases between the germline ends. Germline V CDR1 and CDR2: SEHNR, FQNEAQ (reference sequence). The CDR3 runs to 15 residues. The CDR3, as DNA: TGTGCCAGCAGCCGGATGGGGGCGCGTCAGGAAAAACTGTTTTTT. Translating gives CASSRMGARQEKLFF.

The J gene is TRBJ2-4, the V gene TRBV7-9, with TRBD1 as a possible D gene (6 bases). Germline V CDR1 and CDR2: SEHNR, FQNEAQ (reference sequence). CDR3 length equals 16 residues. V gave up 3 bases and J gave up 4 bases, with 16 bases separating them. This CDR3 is CASSLVTGILKNIQYF. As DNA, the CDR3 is TGTGCCAGCAGCTTGGTAACAGGGATCCTTAAAAACATTCAGTACTTC. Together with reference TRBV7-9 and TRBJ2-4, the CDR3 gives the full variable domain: DTGVSQNPRHKITKRGQNVTFRCDPISEHNRLYWYRQTLGQGPEFLTYFQNEAQLEKSRLLSDRFSAERPKGSFSTLEIQRTEQGDSAMYLCASSLVTGILKNIQYFGAGTRLSVL.

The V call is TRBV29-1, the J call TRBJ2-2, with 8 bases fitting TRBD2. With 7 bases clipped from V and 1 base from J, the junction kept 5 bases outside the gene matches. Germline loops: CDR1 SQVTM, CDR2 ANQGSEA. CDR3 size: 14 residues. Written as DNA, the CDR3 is TGCAGCGCCCAGAGCGGGGGGAACACCGGGGAGCTGTTTTTT. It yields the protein CSAQSGGNTGELFF.

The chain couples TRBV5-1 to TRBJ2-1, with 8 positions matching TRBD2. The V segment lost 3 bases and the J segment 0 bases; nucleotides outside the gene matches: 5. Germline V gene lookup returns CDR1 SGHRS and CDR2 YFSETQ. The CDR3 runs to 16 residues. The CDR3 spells CASSWGLEISYNEQFF. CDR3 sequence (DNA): TGCGCCAGCAGCTGGGGACTAGAGATCTCCTACAATGAGCAGTTCTTC.

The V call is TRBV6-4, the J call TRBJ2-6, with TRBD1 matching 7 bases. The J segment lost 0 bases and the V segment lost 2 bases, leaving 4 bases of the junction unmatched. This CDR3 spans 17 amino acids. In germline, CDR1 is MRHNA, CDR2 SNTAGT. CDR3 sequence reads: CASSDGDSPSGANVLTF. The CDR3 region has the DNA TGTGCCAGCAGTGACGGGGACAGTCCCTCTGGGGCCAACGTCCTGACTTTC.

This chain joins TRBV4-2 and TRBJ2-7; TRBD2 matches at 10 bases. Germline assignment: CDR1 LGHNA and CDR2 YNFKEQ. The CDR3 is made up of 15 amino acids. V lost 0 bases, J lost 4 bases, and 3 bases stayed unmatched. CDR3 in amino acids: CASSQEASGSYEQYF. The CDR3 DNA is TGTGCCAGCAGCCAAGAGGCTAGCGGGAGTTACGAGCAGTACTTC.

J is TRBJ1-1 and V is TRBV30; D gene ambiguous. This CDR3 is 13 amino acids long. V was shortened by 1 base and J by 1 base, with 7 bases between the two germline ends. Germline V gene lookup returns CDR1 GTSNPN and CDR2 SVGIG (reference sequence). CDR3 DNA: TGTGCCTGGAGTGCCACATCGAACACTGAAGCTTTCTTT. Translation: CAWSATSNTEAFF.

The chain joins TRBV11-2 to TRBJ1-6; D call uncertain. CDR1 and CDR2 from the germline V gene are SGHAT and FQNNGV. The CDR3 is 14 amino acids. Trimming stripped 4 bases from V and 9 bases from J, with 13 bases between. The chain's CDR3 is CASSSGLAGSPLHF. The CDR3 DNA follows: TGTGCCAGCAGCTCAGGACTTGCCGGTTCACCCCTCCACTTT.

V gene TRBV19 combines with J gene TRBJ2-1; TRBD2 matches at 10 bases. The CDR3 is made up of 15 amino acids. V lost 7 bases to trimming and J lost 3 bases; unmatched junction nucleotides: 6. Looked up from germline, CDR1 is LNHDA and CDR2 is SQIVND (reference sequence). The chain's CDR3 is CASTKAGGFYNEQFF. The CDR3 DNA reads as TGTGCCAGTACAAAAGCGGGAGGGTTCTACAATGAGCAGTTCTTC. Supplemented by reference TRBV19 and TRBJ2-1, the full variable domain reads DGGITQSPKYLFRKEGQNVTLSCEQNLNHDAMYWYRQDPGQGLRLIYYSQIVNDFQKGDIAEGYSVSREKKESFPLTVTSAQKNPTAFYLCASTKAGGFYNEQFFGPGTRLTVL.

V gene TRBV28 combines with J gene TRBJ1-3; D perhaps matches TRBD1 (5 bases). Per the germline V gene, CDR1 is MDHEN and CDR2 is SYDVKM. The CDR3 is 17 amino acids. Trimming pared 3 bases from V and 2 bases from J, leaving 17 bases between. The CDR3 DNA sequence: TGTGCCAGCAGTTTTTCCCTTCCCGGGGGAGCTGGAAACACCATATATTTT. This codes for CASSFSLPGGAGNTIYF.

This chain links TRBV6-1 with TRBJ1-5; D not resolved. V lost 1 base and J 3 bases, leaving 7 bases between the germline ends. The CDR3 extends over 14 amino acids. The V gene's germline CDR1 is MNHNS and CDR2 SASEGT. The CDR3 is CASSEDRNNQPQHF. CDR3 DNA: TGTGCCAGCAGTGAAGACAGAAACAATCAGCCCCAGCATTTT.

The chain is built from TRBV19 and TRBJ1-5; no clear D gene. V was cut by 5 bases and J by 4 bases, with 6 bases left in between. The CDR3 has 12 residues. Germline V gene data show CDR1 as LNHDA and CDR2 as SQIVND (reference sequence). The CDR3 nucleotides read TGTGCCAGTAGTCCCTATAATCAGCCCCAGCATTTT. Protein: CASSPYNQPQHF.

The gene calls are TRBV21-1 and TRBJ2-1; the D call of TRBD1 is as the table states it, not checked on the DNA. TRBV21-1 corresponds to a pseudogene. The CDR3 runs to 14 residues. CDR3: CASSNGQSLCEQFF. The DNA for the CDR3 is TGTGCCAGCAGCAATGGACAGAGCCTCTGTGAGCAGTTCTTC.

Written as DNA, the CDR3 is TGCGCCAGCAGCTTGTCCGGATCAAGGGAGAGAACCTCCGAGGGGACCCAGTACTTC. Encoded protein: CASSLSGSRERTSEGTQYF. The J gene is TRBJ2-5, the V gene TRBV5-1; tentatively, D is TRBD2 (5 bases). Germline values: CDR1 SGHRS, CDR2 YFSETQ. The CDR3 has 19 amino acids. Trimming stripped 1 base from V and 7 bases from J, with 29 bases between.

The CDR3 is CASSFPSLLSEQYF. The CDR3 coding sequence is TGTGCCAGCAGTTTTCCTAGCCTCCTTAGCGAGCAGTACTTC. This chain connects TRBV28 to TRBJ2-7; D may be TRBD2 (5 bases). CDR3 length equals 14 residues. With 3 bases removed from V and 6 bases from J, the gap between germline ends came to 15 bases. Germline assignment: CDR1 MDHEN and CDR2 SYDVKM.

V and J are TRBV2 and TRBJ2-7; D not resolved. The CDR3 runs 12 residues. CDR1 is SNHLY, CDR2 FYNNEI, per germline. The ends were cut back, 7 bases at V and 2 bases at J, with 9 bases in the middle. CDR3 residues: CASTRLAYEQYF. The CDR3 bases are TGTGCCAGCACCAGGCTGGCCTACGAGCAGTACTTC.

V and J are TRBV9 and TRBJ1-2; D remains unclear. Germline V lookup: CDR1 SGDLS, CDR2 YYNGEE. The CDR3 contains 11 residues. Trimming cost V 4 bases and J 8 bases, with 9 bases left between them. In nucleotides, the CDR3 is TGTGCCAGCAGCTCGCTCGAGGGCTACACCTTC. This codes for CASSSLEGYTF.

The CDR3 loop is CASSPRLAGRYEQYF. The CDR3 coding sequence is TGTGCCAGTAGTCCTCGACTAGCGGGACGCTACGAGCAGTACTTC. The chain uses TRBV19 and TRBJ2-7, with 11 positions matching TRBD2. Germline CDR1 is LNHDA and CDR2 is SQIVND (reference sequence). V lost 5 bases, J lost 3 bases, and 6 bases stayed unmatched. There are 15 residues in the CDR3.

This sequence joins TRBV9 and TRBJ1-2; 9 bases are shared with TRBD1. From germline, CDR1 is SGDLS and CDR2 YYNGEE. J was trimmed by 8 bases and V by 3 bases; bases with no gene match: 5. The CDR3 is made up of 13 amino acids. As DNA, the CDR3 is TGTGCCAGCAGCGAGCGACAGGGGGGCGGCTACACCTTC. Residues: CASSERQGGGYTF.

The CDR3 loop is CASSLAGGGETQYF. The CDR3 DNA reads as TGTGCCAGCAGCTTGGCCGGCGGGGGAGAGACCCAGTACTTC. The rearrangement links TRBV5-6 to TRBJ2-5; TRBD2 agrees at 7 bases. V lost 0 bases to trimming and J lost 4 bases; unmatched junction nucleotides: 3. Germline V CDR1 and CDR2: SGHDT, YYEEEE. The CDR3 covers 14 residues.

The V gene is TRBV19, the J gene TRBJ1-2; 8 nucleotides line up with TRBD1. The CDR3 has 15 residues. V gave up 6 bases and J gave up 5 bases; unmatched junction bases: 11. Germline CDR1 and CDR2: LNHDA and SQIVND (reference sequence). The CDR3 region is CASRPGTGGSYGYTF. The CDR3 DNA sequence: TGTGCCAGTAGACCCGGGACAGGAGGGAGTTATGGCTACACCTTC.

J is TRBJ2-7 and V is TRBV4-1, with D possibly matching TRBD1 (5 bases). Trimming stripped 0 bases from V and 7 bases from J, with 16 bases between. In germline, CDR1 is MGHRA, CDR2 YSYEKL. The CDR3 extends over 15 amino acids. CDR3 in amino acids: CASSQDLGQGWEQYF. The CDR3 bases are TGCGCCAGCAGCCAAGATCTAGGCCAGGGTTGGGAGCAGTACTTC.

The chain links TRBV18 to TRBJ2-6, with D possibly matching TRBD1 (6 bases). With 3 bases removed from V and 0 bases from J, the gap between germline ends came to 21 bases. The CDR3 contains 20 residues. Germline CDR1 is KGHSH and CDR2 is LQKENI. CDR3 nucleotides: TGTGCCAGCTCACCTCGCCCTGGTCGGACAGCCCCCTCTGGGGCCAACGTCCTGACTTTC. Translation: CASSPRPGRTAPSGANVLTF.

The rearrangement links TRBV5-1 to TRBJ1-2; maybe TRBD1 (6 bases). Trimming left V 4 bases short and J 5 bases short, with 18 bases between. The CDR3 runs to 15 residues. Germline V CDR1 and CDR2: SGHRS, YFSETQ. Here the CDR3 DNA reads TGCGCCAGCAGCGCCGGGACAAGGGATGGATATGGCTACACCTTC. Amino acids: CASSAGTRDGYGYTF.